Sequencing of this T cell receptor beta chain was carried out in a study of blood T cell repertoires in COVID-19. Profiling relied on immunoSEQ multiplex PCR, and the TCRdb table lists in-frame clones only, not all of them. This table holds around 100,000 clones, roughly 90% found once. The specimen sequenced was peripheral blood. The clonotype comes from a woman aged 55-75 years with acute or convalescent COVID-19.

CDR3 sequence reads: CASSFPYNEQFF. CDR3 nucleotide sequence: TGTGCCAGCAGTTTCCCTTACAATGAGCAGTTCTTC. The chain combines TRBV27 with TRBJ2-1; no definite D call. Germline values: CDR1 MNHEY, CDR2 SMNVEV (reference sequence). The V end was cut by 3 bases, the J end by 4 bases, with 4 bases between. The CDR3 loop spans 12 amino acids.